The clone carrying this T cell receptor (beta chain) was seen once. The sample is drawn from a study of blood T cell repertoires in COVID-19. Background on the study: Material from acute and convalescent COVID-19 was sourced from the United States, Italy and Spain. Nucleic acid was either cDNA or gDNA, and it came from T cells, B-cell-depleted T cells, or PBMCs.

The germline V gene has CDR1 MNHEY and CDR2 SVGAGI. The CDR3 sequence is 15 residues long. Trimming took off 9 bases at V and 0 bases at J, with 17 bases between the two ends. Per the authors' pipeline: Scientists estimated how many nucleated cells there were by amplifying reference gene primers. Clones were read by immunoSEQ multiplex PCR, and TCRdb kept only the in-frame ones, dropping some. That table gives V, J and clone size, and the DNA gave D and trimming. The sample comprises approximately 140,000 clones, about 82% of which are singletons, and roughly 2.9% rests with the top ten. The sequenced sample was peripheral blood. The clonotype originates from a woman aged 40 to 49 with active or convalescent COVID-19. The chain is built from TRBV6-5 and TRBJ1-1; D is perhaps TRBD1 (6 bases). Here the CDR3 DNA reads TGTGCCAGTGGAAGGGGGGGATCCATGAACACTGAAGCTTTCTTT. Translating it yields CASGRGGSMNTEAFF.